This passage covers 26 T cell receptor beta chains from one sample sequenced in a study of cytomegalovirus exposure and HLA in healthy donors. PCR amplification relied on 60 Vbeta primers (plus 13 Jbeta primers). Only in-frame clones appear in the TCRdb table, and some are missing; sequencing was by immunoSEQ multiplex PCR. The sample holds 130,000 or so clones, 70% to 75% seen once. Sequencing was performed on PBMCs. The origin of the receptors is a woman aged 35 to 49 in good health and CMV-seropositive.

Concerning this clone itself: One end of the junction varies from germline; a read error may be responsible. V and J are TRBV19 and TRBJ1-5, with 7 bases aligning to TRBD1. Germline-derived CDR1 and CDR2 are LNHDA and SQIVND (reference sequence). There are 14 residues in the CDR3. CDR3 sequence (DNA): TGTGCCGGTAGTATGGGACAGAAAAATCAGCCCCAGCATTTT. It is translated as CAGSMGQKNQPQHF.

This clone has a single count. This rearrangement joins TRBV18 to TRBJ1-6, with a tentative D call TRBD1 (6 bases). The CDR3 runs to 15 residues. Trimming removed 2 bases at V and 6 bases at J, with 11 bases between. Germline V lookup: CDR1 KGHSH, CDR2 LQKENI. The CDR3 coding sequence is TGTGCCAGCTCACCAGGGGGCGCCGTTAATTCACCCCTCCACTTT. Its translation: CASSPGGAVNSPLHF. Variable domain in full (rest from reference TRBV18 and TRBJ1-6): NAGVMQNPRHLVRRRGQEARLRCSPMKGHSHVYWYRQLPEEGLKFMVYLQKENIIDESGMPKERFSAEFPKEGPSILRIQQVVRGDSAAYFCASSPGGAVNSPLHFGNGTRLTVT.

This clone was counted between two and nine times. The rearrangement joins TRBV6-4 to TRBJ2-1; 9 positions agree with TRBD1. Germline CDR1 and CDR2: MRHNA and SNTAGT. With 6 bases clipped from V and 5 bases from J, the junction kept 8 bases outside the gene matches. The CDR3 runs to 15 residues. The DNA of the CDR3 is TGTGCCAGCAGACCACAGGGGGCAATCAACAATGAGCAGTTCTTC. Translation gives CASRPQGAINNEQFF.

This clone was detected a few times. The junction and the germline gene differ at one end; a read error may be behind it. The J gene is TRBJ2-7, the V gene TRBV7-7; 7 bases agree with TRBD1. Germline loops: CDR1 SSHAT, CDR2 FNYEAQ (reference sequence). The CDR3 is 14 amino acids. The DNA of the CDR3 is TGTGCTAGCAGCGTCAGAAAGGGGGCCGACGAGCAGTACTTC. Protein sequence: CASSVRKGADEQYF.

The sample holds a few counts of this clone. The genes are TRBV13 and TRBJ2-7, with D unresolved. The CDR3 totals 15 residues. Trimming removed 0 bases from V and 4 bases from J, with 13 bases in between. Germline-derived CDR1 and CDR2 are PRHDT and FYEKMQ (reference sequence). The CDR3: CASSLGPDSVYEQYF. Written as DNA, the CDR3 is TGTGCCAGCAGCTTAGGCCCCGACTCTGTTTACGAGCAGTACTTC.

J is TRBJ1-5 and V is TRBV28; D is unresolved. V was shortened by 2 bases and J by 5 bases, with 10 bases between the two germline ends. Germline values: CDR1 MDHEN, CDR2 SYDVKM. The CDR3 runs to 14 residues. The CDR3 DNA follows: TGTGCCAGCAGTTTAGGGCAGGTTTATCAGCCCCAGCATTTT. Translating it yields CASSLGQVYQPQHF.

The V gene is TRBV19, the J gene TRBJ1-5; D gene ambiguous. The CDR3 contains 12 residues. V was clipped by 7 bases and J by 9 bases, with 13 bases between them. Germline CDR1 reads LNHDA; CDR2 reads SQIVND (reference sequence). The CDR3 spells CASIPPTGPQHF. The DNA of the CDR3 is TGTGCCAGTATTCCCCCTACCGGGCCCCAGCATTTT.

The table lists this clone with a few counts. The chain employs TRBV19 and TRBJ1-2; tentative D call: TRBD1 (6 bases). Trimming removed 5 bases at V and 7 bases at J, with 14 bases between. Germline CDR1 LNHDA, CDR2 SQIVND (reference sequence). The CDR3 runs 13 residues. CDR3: CASSVVQGGGYTF. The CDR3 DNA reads TGTGCCAGTAGTGTTGTACAGGGCGGTGGCTACACCTTC.

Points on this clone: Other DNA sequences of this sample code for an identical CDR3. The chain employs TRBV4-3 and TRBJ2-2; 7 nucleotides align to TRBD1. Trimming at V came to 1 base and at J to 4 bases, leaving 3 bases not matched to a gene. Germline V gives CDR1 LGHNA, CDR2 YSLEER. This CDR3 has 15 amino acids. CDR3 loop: CASSQGQGSTGELFF. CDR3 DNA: TGCGCCAGCAGCCAAGGACAGGGAAGCACCGGGGAGCTGTTTTTT.

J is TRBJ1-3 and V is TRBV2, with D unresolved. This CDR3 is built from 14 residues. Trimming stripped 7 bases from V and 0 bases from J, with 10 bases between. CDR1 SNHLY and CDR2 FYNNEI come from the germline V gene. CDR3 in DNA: TGTGCCAGCACCCTTGAGATCTCTGGAAACACCATATATTTT. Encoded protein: CASTLEISGNTIYF.

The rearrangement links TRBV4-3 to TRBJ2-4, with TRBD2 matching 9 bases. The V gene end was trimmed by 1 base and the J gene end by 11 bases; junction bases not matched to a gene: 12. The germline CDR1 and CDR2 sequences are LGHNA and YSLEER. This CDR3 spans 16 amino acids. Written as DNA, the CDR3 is TGCGCCAGCAGCCAAGTTAGAGGGCTAGCGGGGACGCTTCAGTACTTC. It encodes CASSQVRGLAGTLQYF.

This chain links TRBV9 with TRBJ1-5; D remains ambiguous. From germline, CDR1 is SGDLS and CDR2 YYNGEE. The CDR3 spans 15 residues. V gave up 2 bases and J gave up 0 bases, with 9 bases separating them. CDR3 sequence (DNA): TGTGCCAGCAGCGTGGGCCCTTATAGCAATCAGCCCCAGCATTTT. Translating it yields CASSVGPYSNQPQHF.

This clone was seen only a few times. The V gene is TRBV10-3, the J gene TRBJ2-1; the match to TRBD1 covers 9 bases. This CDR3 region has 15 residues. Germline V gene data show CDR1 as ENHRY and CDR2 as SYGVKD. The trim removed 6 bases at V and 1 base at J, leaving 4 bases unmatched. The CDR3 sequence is CAIRKQGASYNEQFF. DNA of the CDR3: TGTGCCATCAGGAAACAGGGGGCGTCCTACAATGAGCAGTTCTTC.

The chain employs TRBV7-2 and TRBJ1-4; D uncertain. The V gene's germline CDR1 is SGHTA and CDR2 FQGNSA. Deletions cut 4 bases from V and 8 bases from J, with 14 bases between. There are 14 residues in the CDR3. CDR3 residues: CASSSGLLGEKLFF. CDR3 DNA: TGTGCCAGCAGCTCCGGACTTCTGGGCGAAAAACTGTTTTTT.

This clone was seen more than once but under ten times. The CDR3 here is CASSPTGGVTGDAEAFF. DNA for the CDR3: TGTGCCAGCTCACCAACAGGGGGCGTTACGGGGGACGCTGAAGCTTTCTTT. The rearrangement uses TRBV18 and TRBJ1-1; 9 bases are a match to TRBD1. Losses at the gene ends were 2 bases for V and 6 bases for J; bases not matched to a gene: 13. Germline CDR1 KGHSH, CDR2 LQKENI. The CDR3 length is 17 residues.

CDR3 sequence reads: CASSPRLAANTGELFF. The CDR3 nucleotides are TGTGCCAGCAGCCCTAGACTAGCCGCGAACACCGGGGAGCTGTTTTTT. The chain is built from TRBV28 and TRBJ2-2; 7 bases align to TRBD2. There are 16 residues in the CDR3. Germline V gene sequence: CDR1 MDHEN, CDR2 SYDVKM. The trim removed 6 bases at V and 0 bases at J, leaving 7 bases unmatched.

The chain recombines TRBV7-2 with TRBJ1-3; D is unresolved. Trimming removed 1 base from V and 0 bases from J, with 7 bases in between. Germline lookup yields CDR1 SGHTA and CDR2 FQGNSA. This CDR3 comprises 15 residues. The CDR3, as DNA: TGTGCCAGCAGCTTAGAAGGGAGCTCTGGAAACACCATATATTTT. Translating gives CASSLEGSSGNTIYF.

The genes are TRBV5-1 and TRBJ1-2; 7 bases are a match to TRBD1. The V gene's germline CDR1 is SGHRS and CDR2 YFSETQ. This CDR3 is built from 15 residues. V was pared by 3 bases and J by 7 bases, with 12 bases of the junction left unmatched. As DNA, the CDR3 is TGCGCCAGCAGCTCCAATCACAGGGGTTCCTTTGGCTACACCTTC. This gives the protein CASSSNHRGSFGYTF.

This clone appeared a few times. The CDR3 sequence: CASSPGTGPYEQYF. The CDR3 DNA reads as TGTGCCAGCAGCCCCGGGACAGGCCCCTACGAGCAGTACTTC. V usage is TRBV6-5 and J usage is TRBJ2-7; 8 nucleotides align to TRBD1. V was clipped by 6 bases and J by 2 bases; unmatched bases: 6. From germline, CDR1 is MNHEY and CDR2 SVGAGI. The CDR3 consists of 14 residues.

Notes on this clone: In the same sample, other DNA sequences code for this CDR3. CDR3 loop: CASSLEDRRTEAFF. The CDR3 DNA reads TGCGCCAGCAGCTTGGAAGACAGGAGGACTGAAGCTTTCTTT. V and J are TRBV5-1 and TRBJ1-1; weak D call: TRBD1 (6 bases). This CDR3 region has 14 residues. The germline V gene encodes CDR1 SGHRS and CDR2 YFSETQ. Trimming stripped 0 bases from V and 5 bases from J, with 11 bases between.

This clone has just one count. DNA of the CDR3: TGTGCCAGCAGCTCGGGACAGGGGGGCTATGGCTACACCTTC. It codes for CASSSGQGGYGYTF. This sequence joins TRBV5-6 and TRBJ1-2, with 11 bases lining up with TRBD1. The CDR3 spans 14 residues. Trimming at V came to 3 bases and at J to 4 bases, leaving 2 bases not matched to a gene. Germline V gives CDR1 SGHDT, CDR2 YYEEEE.

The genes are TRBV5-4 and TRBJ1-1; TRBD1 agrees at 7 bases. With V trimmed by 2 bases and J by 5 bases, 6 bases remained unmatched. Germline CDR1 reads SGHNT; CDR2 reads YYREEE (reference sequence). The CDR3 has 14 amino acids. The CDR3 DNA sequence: TGTGCCAGCAGCTTAGCGCAGGGACAGACTGAAGCTTTCTTT. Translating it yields CASSLAQGQTEAFF. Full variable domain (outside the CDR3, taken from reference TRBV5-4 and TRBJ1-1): ETGVTQSPTHLIKTRGQQVTLRCSSQSGHNTVSWYQQALGQGPQFIFQYYREEENGRGNFPPRFSGLQFPNYSSELNVNALELDDSALYLCASSLAQGQTEAFFGQGTRLTVV.

The CDR3 DNA follows: TGTGCCAGCAGTATCTCACGAGGCAGCTACGAGCAGTACTTC. Translated: CASSISRGSYEQYF. The chain employs TRBV27 and TRBJ2-7; D call uncertain. This CDR3 has 14 amino acids. Germline lookup yields CDR1 MNHEY and CDR2 SMNVEV (reference sequence). V lost 5 bases and J lost 3, with 14 bases in between.

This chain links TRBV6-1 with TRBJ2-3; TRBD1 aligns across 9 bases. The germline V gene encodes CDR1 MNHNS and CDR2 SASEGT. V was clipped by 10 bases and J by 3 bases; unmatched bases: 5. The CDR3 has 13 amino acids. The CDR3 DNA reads TGTGCCATTCTCGGGACAGGGACAGATACGCAGTATTTT. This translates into CAILGTGTDTQYF.

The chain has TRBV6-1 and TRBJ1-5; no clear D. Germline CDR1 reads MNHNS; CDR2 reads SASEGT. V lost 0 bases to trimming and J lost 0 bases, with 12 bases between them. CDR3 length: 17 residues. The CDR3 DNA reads TGTGCCAGCAGTGAAGCGAGGCCAGTTCGTAGCAATCAGCCCCAGCATTTT. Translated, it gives CASSEARPVRSNQPQHF.

This chain's CDR3 is CASRLAGAGGAQYF. For the CDR3, the DNA is TGTGCCAGCAGACTAGCGGGGGCCGGCGGGGCCCAGTACTTC. The V gene is TRBV2, the J gene TRBJ2-5, with 11 bases that match TRBD2. This CDR3 is built from 14 residues. The germline V gene encodes CDR1 SNHLY and CDR2 FYNNEI. The V gene end was trimmed by 6 bases and the J gene end by 9 bases; junction bases not matched to a gene: 9.